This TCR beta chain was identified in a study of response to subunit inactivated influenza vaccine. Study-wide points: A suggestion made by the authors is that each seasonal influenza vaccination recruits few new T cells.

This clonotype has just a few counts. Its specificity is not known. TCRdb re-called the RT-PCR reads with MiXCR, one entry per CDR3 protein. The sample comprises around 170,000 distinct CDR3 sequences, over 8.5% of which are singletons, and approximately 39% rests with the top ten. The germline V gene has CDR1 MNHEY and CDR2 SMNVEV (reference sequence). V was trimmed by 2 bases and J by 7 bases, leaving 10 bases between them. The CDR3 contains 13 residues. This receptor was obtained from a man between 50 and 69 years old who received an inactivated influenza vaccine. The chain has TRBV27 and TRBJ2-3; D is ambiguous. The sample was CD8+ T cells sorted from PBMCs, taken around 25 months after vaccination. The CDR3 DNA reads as TGTGCCAGCAGTTTAAGTCTGGATTATACGCAGTATTTT. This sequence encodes CASSLSLDYTQYF.